The entry below gives a single T cell receptor (beta chain) sequence along with its context. This clone's antigen is unknown. There are no base qualities to consult, and no much larger clone falls within one base. This sample stems from a study of blood T cell repertoires in COVID-19 (dated by TCRdb to about 2020). As for the study more broadly: Collaborator samples came from the United States, Italy and Spain and covered acute and convalescent phases of COVID-19. The sample metadata nearly always contained a de-identified subject ID, COVID-19 status, age in years and sex. The dataset comprised deeply sampled blood TCRbeta repertoires from subjects exposed to, actively infected with, or recovered from COVID-19. Where available, HLA class I and class II types were obtained from metadata supplied by the sample provider rather than from assay-based typing. The samples were drawn from two sources: the first 160 participants of the ongoing ImmuneRACE study, and fewer than 1,500 subjects contributed by 6 global collaborators. The repertoires were made available in a free public database intended to serve as a resource for research on the immune response to SARS-CoV-2. The prospective study material was composed of cDNA or gDNA derived from T cells, B-cell-depleted T cells, or PBMCs.

The study at large found these results: The amount of clinical and demographic metadata varied by source and participant and was provided uncurated.

TCRbeta CDR3 regions were amplified from genomic DNA using the immunoSEQ Assay, a bias-controlled multiplex PCR. Regarding the original processing steps: The number of nucleated cells in each sample was estimated by amplification of reference gene primers within the assay. To quantify the absolute abundance of each unique TCRbeta CDR3 rearrangement, sequence reads were collapsed and filtered. Productive Simpson clonality was computed per sample as the square root of Simpson's diversity index over productive rearrangements. In its TCRdb copy, this immuneACCESS table keeps in-frame sequences only and misses some clones. Where compared with another copy, unresolved V genes explain less than half of these, and the others have no known cause. For V, J and clone size, that table is used; D and trimming come from the DNA. This sample holds 250,000 to 300,000 clones; about 86% were observed only once. The biggest ten clones account for around 4.1% of the sample.

Participants in the prospective study were enrolled through a virtual design, were aged roughly 18 to 95 years, and lived in 24 United States geographic areas. Cohort assignment in the prospective study relied on participant-reported clinical history from a screening survey and a study questionnaire. Each participant in the prospective study had whole blood, serum and a nasopharyngeal or oropharyngeal swab collected by mobile phlebotomists. Prospective study participants could optionally give additional blood draws and questionnaires over an approximately 2-month period. Prospective study blood samples were shipped either frozen or at room temperature before DNA extraction. Trimming takes 5 bases off V and 1 base off J; junction bases not matched to a gene: 5. The germline V gene supplies CDR1 ENHRY and CDR2 SYGVKD. The CDR3 spans 15 residues, from the cysteine through the phenylalanine. Of the read, only the CDR3 DNA is kept; its 45 bases are in frame from base 1.

The sequence derives from a man younger than 40 with acute COVID-19. Sequenced sample: PBMCs or T cells enriched from blood (not recorded which). The chain was built from TRBV10-3 and TRBJ1-1, and 9 junctional nucleotides match TRBD1. The CDR3 loop reads CAISYGQGRNTEAFF. The DNA sequence follows: TGTGCCATCAGTTATGGACAGGGGAGGAACACTGAAGCTTTCTTT.